This T cell receptor beta chain was captured in a study of cytomegalovirus exposure and HLA in healthy donors. General study findings and limits: Some V segments could not be told apart, so they were left out, TRBV6-2 and TRBV6-3 among them.

The CDR3 sequence is 16 residues long. V was clipped by 5 bases and J by 2 bases, with 16 bases between them. CDR1 and CDR2 (germline): LGHNT, FRNRAP. The PCR ran on 60 Vbeta and 13 Jbeta primers. Using immunoSEQ multiplex PCR, the repertoire was profiled, and TCRdb retains in-frame clones only, with some absent. The sample consists of fewer than 140,000 clones, roughly 75% of them appearing once. Details on this clone: Its specificity is unknown.

This chain links TRBV12-5 with TRBJ1-3; perhaps TRBD1 as D (6 bases). The sequencing sample was made of PBMCs. The sequence derives from a man aged 40-49 years in good health and CMV-seronegative. CDR3 residues: CASGKNRANTGNTIYF. As DNA, the CDR3 is TGTGCTAGTGGTAAAAACAGGGCTAACACTGGAAACACCATATATTTT.